Sequencing of this T cell receptor beta chain was carried out in a study of tumor-infiltrating lymphocytes in primary liver carcinoma (dated by TCRdb to 2016 to 2017). Background for the entire study: Of the five patients (three men and two women, aged 30 to 69 years), four had hepatocellular carcinoma and one had combined HCC and intrahepatic cholangiocarcinoma. The five patients had tumors of stage T1-T3 N0M0, with maximum diameters ranging from about 4 to 11 cm. Each sample produced about 3.5 to 7.5 million productive TCRbeta reads, and read depth showed no significant difference between tissue types. For each liver tumor, the study sampled five regions along with adjacent normal tissue and blood, and applied TCRbeta repertoire sequencing, expression microarrays and whole-exome sequencing. A total of 35 or so specimens from 5 patients underwent TCRbeta repertoire sequencing, comprising 25 or so tumor regions, 5 adjacent noncancerous liver tissues and 5 peripheral blood samples. Agilent mRNA microarray profiling was performed on the 25 tumor region samples to relate TCRbeta repertoire diversity to the local molecular phenotype. High reproducibility was observed for the technical replicate repertoires, with mean shared-clone rates around 0.89 and correlation coefficients above 0.95. Study-level results and caveats: Only roughly 8-24% of top clones appeared in all five regions of a tumor, which suggests that tumor-infiltrating T cells are spatially heterogeneous. Only 4 or 5 patients were included in the study, and the authors note that the findings should be validated in a larger study. Only the TCR beta chain was sequenced, so true repertoire diversity is likely underestimated because unpaired alpha chains were not captured. Repertoire overlap was found to be higher between tumor regions (mean approximately 35%) than between tumor-adjacent (roughly 17%) or tumor-blood (around 15%) pairs, consistent with antigen-driven expansion. Since the samples were bulk and unsorted, there was no way to compare CD4+ and CD8+ T cell repertoires. The top 250 clones made up a significantly larger repertoire fraction in tumors than in blood (p = 0.039).

To note about this clonotype: What antigen it recognizes has not been identified. It has no much larger one-base neighbor in the sample; base qualities were not kept.

Without any cell sorting, total RNA and DNA were co-extracted from roughly 20-30 mg of bulk tissue using the AllPrep DNA/RNA mini kit. Between late 2015 and March 2016, a few patients in China with histopathologically diagnosed primary liver carcinoma had surgical resection. Chronic HBV infection was present in the patients, and the patients were treatment-naive at sampling. Each tumor was sampled at five spatially separated regions: the tumor centre plus the superior, inferior, left-lateral and right-lateral poles. According to histology, viable tumor cells made up more than 80% of every tumor sample. Each fresh piece of tumor and adjacent tissue was cut in two, with one half stored in RNAlater at -80 degrees C and the other half sent for histology. Using a constant-region primer and ProtoScript II reverse transcriptase, TCRbeta-specific cDNA was reverse-transcribed from 500 to 650 ng total RNA. Three nested multiplex PCR rounds, following a slightly modified ARM-PCR procedure, were used to build the TCRbeta libraries. Each of the first two PCR rounds ran for approximately 10 cycles using multiplex TRBV1-TRBV30 forward primers together with a Cbeta reverse primer. Sample barcodes and Illumina adapters were attached in a final 25-cycle PCR using Deep VentR polymerase. Before sequencing, amplicons of 200-500 bp were gel-purified using a QIAquick gel extraction kit. The TCRbeta amplicons were sequenced with 250-bp paired-end reads on an Illumina HiSeq 2500. The original methods were these. Quality trimming of reads was performed with Trimmomatic v0.33, and paired reads were merged with FLASH v1.2.11 so that full CDR3 sequences could be recovered. V, D and J germline segments were assigned to the rearranged TCRbeta sequences using MiGEC v1.2.1b. Clonotype statistics and Shannon-Wiener diversity indices were computed with VDJtools v1.0.0. To cut down on sampling bias, every analysis after diversity analysis relied on just the 250 most abundant clonotypes from each sample. TCRdb reprocessing: public reads trimmed at Q25 with fastp, clones called with MiXCR, in-frame beta chains kept. Identical CDR3 proteins give one entry, which carries the most common genes and DNA. TCRdb assigned the V and J calls; the authors' analysis was not used. The table for this sample lists around 56,000 distinct CDR3 sequences; less than 85% of them were counted only once. The ten top clones hold around 57% of the sample.

V is reduced by 7 bases and J by 11 bases, leaving a spacing of 22 bases between them. CDR1 and CDR2, looked up from the germline V gene, are LGHNT and FRNRAP. The CDR3 covers 14 residues, taking in both the cysteine and the phenylalanine. The DNA shown is the 42-base CDR3, in frame from base 1. The chain was built from TRBV12-5 and TRBJ2-3, and possibly TRBD2, on 5 matching bases. This TCR derives from a middle-aged man with primary liver carcinoma and hepatitis B virus infection. The sample was liver tumor tissue from sampling region 2. This specimen's cell subset or site label, per the study, means: tumor region T2, inferior pole. The CDR3 has the sequence CASDDQLGVHMQYF. The sequence in DNA is TGTGCTAGTGACGACCAACTAGGAGTGCATATGCAGTATTTT.